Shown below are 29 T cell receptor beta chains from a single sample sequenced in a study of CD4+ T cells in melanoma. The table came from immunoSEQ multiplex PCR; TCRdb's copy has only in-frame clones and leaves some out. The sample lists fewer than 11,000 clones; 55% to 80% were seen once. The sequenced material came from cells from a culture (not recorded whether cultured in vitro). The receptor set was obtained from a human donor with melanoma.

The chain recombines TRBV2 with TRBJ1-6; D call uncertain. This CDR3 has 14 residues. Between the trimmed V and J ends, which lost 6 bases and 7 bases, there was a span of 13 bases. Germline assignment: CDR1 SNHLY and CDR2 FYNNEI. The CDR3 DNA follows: TGTGCCAGCAGATCCCGGAGAACAAATTCACCCCTCCACTTT. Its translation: CASRSRRTNSPLHF.

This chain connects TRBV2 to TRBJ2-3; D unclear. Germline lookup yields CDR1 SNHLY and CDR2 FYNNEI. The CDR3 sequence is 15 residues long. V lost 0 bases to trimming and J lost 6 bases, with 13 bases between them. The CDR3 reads CASSEAGPPGDTQYF. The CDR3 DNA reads TGTGCCAGCAGTGAAGCAGGGCCACCCGGGGATACGCAGTATTTT. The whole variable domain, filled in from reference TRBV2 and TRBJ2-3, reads EPEVTQTPSHQVTQMGQEVILRCVPISNHLYFYWYRQILGQKVEFLVSFYNNEISEKSEIFDDQFSVERPDGSNFTLKIRSTKLEDSAMYFCASSEAGPPGDTQYFGPGTRLTVL.

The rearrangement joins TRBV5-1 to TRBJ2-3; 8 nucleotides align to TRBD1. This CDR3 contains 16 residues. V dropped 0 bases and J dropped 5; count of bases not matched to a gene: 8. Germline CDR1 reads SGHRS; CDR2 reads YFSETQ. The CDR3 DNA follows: TGCGCCAGCAGCTTGGTCCAGGGGGCGCGAGAAGATACGCAGTATTTT. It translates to CASSLVQGAREDTQYF.

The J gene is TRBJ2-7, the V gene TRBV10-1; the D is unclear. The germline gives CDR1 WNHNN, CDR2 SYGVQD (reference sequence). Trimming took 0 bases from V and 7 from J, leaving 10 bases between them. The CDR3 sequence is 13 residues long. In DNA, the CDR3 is TGCGCCAGCAGTGAGTCTGCCGCCCGAGAGCAGTACTTC. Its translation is CASSESAAREQYF.

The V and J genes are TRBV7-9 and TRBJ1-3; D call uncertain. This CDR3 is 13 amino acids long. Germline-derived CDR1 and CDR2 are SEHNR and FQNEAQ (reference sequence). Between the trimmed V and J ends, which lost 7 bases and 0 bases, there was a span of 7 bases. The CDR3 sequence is CASTRSSGNTIYF. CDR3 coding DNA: TGTGCCAGCACCCGGAGCTCTGGAAACACCATATATTTT.

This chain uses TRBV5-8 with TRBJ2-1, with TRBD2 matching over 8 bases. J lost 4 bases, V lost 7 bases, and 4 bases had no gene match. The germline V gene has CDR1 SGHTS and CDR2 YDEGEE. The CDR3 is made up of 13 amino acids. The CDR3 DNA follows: TGTGCCAGCTGGCGGGGGGAATACAATGAGCAGTTCTTC. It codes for CASWRGEYNEQFF.

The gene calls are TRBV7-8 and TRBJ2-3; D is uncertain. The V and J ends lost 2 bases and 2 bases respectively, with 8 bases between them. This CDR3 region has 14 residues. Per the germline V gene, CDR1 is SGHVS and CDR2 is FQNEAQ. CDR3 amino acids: CASSLQEDTDTQYF. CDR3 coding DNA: TGTGCCAGCAGCTTACAGGAAGACACAGATACGCAGTATTTT.

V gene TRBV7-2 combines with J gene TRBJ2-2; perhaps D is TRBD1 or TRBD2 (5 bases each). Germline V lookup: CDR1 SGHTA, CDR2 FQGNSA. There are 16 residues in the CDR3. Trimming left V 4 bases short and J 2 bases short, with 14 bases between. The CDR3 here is CASSSGTAYNTGELFF. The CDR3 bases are TGTGCCAGCAGCTCCGGGACCGCCTATAACACCGGGGAGCTGTTTTTT. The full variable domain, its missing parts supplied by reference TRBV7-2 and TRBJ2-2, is GAGVSQSPSNKVTEKGKDVELRCDPISGHTALYWYRQSLGQGLEFLIYFQGNSAPDKSGLPSDRFSAERTGGSVSTLTIQRTQQEDSAVYLCASSSGTAYNTGELFFGEGSRLTVL.

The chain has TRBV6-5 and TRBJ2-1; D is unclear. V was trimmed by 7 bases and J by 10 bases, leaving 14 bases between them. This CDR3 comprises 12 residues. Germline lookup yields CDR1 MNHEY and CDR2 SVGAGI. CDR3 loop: CASTFSTREQFF. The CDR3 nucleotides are TGTGCCAGCACCTTCAGCACGAGGGAGCAGTTCTTC.

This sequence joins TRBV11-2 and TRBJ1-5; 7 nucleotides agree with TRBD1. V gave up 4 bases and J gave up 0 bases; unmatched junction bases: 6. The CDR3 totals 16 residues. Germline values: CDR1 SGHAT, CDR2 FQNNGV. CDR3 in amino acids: CASSSGTVYSNQPQHF. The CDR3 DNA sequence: TGTGCCAGCAGCTCGGGGACAGTGTATAGCAATCAGCCCCAGCATTTT.

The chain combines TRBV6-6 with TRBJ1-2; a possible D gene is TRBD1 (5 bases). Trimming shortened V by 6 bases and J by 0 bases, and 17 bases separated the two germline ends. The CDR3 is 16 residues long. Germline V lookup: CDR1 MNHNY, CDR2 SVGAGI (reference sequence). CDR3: CASSHSRGLSNYGYTF. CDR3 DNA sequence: TGTGCCAGCAGCCACTCGCGGGGCTTGTCTAACTATGGCTACACCTTC.

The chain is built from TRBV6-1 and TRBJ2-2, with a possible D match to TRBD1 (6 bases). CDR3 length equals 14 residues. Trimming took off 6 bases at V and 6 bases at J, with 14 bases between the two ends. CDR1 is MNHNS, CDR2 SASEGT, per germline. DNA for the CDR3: TGTGCCAGCAGCCAGTACAGGACAGCCGGGGAGCTGTTTTTT. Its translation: CASSQYRTAGELFF.

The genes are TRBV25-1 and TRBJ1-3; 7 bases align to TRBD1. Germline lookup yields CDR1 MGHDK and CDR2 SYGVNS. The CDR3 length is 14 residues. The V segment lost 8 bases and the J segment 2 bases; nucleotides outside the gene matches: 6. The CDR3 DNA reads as TGTGCCAGCTCCAAAGGGGGCACTGGAAACACCATATATTTT. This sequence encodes CASSKGGTGNTIYF.

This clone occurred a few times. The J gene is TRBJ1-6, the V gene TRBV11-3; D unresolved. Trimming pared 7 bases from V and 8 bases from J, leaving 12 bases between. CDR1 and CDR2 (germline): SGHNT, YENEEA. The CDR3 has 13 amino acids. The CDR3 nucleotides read TGTGCCAGCACCGACGGCCCCGATTCACCCCTCCACTTT. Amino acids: CASTDGPDSPLHF.

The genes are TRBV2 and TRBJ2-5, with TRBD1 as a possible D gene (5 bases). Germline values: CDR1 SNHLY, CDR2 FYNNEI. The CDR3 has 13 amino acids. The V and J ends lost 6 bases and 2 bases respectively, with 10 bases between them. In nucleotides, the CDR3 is TGTGCCAGCAGCGCCGACAGACAAGAGACCCAGTACTTC. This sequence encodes CASSADRQETQYF.

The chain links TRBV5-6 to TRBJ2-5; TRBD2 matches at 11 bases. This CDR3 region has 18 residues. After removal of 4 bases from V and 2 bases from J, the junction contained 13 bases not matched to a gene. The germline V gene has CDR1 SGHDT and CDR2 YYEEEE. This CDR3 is CASSLGYPSGGIQETQYF. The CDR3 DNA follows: TGTGCCAGCAGCCTAGGATACCCTAGCGGGGGGATTCAAGAGACCCAGTACTTC.

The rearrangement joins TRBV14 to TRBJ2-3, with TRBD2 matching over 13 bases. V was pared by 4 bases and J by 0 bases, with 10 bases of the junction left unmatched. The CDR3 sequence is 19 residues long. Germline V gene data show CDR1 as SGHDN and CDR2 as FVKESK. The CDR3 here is CASSPGLAGEYTSTDTQYF. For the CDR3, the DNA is TGTGCCAGCAGCCCTGGACTAGCGGGGGAGTATACTAGCACAGATACGCAGTATTTT.

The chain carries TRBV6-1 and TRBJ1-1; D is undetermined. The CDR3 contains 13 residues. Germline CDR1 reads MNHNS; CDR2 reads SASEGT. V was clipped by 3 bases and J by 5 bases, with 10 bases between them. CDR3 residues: CASSDGMRTEAFF. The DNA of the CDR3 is TGTGCCAGCAGTGACGGGATGCGGACTGAAGCTTTCTTT.

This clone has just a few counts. The CDR3 loop reads CAIRPDLIYEQYF. Here the CDR3 DNA reads TGTGCCATCAGGCCCGACTTAATCTACGAGCAGTACTTC. V gene TRBV10-3 combines with J gene TRBJ2-7; no reliable D call. Germline V gene sequence: CDR1 ENHRY, CDR2 SYGVKD. The CDR3 has 13 residues. V gave up 6 bases and J gave up 3 bases, with 12 bases separating them.

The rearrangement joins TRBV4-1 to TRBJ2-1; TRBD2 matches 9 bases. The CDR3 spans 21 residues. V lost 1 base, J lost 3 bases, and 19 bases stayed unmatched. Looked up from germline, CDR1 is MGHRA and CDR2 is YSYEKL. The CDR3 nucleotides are TGCGCCAGCAGCCAAGGTTGGTGGGGGGCCCAGCGGGGGGCAAACTACAATGAGCAGTTCTTC. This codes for CASSQGWWGAQRGANYNEQFF.

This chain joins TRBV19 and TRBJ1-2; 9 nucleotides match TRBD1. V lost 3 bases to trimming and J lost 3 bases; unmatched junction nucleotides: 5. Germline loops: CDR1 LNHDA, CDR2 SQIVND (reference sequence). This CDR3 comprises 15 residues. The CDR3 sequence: CASSILTGGHYGYTF. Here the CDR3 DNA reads TGTGCCAGTAGTATTCTGACAGGGGGTCACTATGGCTACACCTTC.

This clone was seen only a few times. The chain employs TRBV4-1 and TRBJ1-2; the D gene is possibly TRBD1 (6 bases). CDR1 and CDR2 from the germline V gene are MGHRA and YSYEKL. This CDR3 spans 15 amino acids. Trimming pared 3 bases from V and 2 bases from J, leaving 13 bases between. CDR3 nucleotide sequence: TGCGCCAGCAGCCAGACCGGGACACAGAACTATGGCTACACCTTC. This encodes CASSQTGTQNYGYTF.

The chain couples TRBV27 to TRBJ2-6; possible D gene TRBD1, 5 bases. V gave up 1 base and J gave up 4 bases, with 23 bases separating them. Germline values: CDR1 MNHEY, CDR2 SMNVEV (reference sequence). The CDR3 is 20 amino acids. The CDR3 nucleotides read TGTGCCAGCAGTTTATTTTGGCAGGGTACACCCCTTGGGGGGGCCAACGTCCTGACTTTC. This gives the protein CASSLFWQGTPLGGANVLTF.

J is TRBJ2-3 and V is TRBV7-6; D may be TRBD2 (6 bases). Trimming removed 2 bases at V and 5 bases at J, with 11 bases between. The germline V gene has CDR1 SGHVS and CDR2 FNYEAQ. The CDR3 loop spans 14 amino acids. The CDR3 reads CASSLRGAGDTQYF. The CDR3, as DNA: TGTGCCAGCAGCTTACGCGGGGCCGGAGATACGCAGTATTTT.

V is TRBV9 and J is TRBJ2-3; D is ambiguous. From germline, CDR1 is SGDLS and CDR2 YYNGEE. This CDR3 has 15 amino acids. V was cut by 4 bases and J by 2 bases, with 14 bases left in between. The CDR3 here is CASSSRADITDTQYF. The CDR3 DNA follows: TGTGCCAGCAGCTCCCGGGCAGACATCACAGATACGCAGTATTTT. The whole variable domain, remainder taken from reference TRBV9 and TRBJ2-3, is DSGVTQTPKHLITATGQRVTLRCSPRSGDLSVYWYQQSLDQGLQFLIQYYNGEERAKGNILERFSAQQFPDLHSELNLSSLELGDSALYFCASSSRADITDTQYFGPGTRLTVL.

As DNA, the CDR3 is TGTGCCAGCAGTTCAATCCTAGCGGGGGTTGATACGCAGTATTTT. Translation: CASSSILAGVDTQYF. The genes are TRBV27 and TRBJ2-3, with TRBD2 identical over 10 bases. The CDR3 is made up of 15 amino acids. Trimming cost V 4 bases and J 6 bases; bases outside gene matches: 7. The germline gives CDR1 MNHEY, CDR2 SMNVEV (reference sequence).

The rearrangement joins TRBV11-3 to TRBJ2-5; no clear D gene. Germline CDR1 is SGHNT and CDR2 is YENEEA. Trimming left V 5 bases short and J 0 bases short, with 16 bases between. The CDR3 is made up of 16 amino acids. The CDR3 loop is CASSHGGLGDQETQYF. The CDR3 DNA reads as TGTGCCAGCAGCCACGGCGGCCTTGGAGACCAAGAGACCCAGTACTTC.

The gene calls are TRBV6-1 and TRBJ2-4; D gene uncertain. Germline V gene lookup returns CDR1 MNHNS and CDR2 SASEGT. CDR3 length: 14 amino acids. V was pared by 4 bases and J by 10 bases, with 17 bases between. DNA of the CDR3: TGTGCCAGCAGTGCACGAGCAGGCCCTCGGATTCAGTACTTC. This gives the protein CASSARAGPRIQYF.

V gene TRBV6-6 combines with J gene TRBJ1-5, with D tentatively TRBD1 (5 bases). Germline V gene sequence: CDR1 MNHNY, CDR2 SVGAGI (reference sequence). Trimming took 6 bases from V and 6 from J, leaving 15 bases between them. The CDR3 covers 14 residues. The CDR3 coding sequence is TGTGCCAGCAGACTAGGGGCTCTGCTTCAGCCCCAGCATTTT. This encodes CASRLGALLQPQHF.